The clone carrying this TCR beta chain was seen a handful of times. V lost 4 bases, J lost 3 bases, and 2 bases stayed unmatched. The CDR3 is 14 amino acids. From germline, CDR1 is LGHNA and CDR2 YNFKEQ. The record originates from a study of T-cell memory formation after mild COVID-19. One entry per CDR3 protein results from TCRdb running MiXCR on the 5' RACE reads. The table has tens of thousands of distinct CDR3 sequences, 9.3% seen once. This receptor was identified in a man younger than 35 who had mild COVID-19 (a few samples of this study predate the infection). Cell type and time point are not known. The chain employs TRBV4-2 and TRBJ1-5, with TRBD1 matching over 8 bases. The specimen sequenced was PBMCs or a T cell subset sorted from them (not recorded which). CDR3 coding DNA: TGTGCCAGCAGCCTGGACAGGGACAATCAGCCCCAGCATTTT. Amino acids: CASSLDRDNQPQHF.